This is a list of T cell receptor beta chains from one sample in a study of blood T cells in healthy people across ages. TCRdb ran MiXCR on the 5' RACE reads and lists one entry per CDR3 protein. The sample consists of about 1 million distinct CDR3 sequences, 40% to 45% of them appearing once. Sequencing was performed on blood. Receptors originate from a woman aged 60-75 years in good health. CDR3s include the opening cysteine and the closing phenylalanine or tryptophan. A D gene is named only where the DNA matches it firmly. For some rows the clone size is stated as once, few or many, or as a class when expanded; others skip it.

v_gene	d_gene	abundance	j_gene	CDR3nt	CDR3aa
TRBV12-3/TRBV12-4	NA	NA	TRBJ1-2	TGTGCCAGCCGGTCGGCAGGGGTCGGAGTCTACACCTTC	CASRSAGVGVYTF
TRBV3-1	NA	many	TRBJ2-5	TGTGCCAGCAGCCACCGCGGGGAGACCCAGTACTTC	CASSHRGETQYF
TRBV20-1	NA	NA	TRBJ1-2	TGCAGTGCTAAATATTCTGGGAGCTACACCTTC	CSAKYSGSYTF
TRBV27	NA	NA	TRBJ1-5	TGTGCCAGCAGTTTCCAGGGAGGTCAGCCCCAGCATTTT	CASSFQGGQPQHF
TRBV20-1	TRBD2	NA	TRBJ2-3	TGCAGTGCTAGCGATAGCGGGGTGGCAGATACGCAGTATTTT	CSASDSGVADTQYF
TRBV10-3	NA	few	TRBJ1-2	TGTGCCATCAATCATGGACGGGGAGCTAACTATGGCTACACCTTC	CAINHGRGANYGYTF
TRBV5-6	TRBD2	NA	TRBJ2-7	TGTGCCAGCAGCTCCCCCCGGGAGGGGACCTACGAGCAGTACTTC	CASSSPREGTYEQYF
TRBV20-1	NA	few	TRBJ2-7	TGCAGTGCTAGTCGGAGGGGCGACGATTCCTACGAGCAGTACTTC	CSASRRGDDSYEQYF
TRBV9	TRBD1	NA	TRBJ2-7	TGTGCCAGCAGCGTAGACGGGACAGCTTACGAGCAGTACTTC	CASSVDGTAYEQYF
TRBV29-1	NA	few	TRBJ2-1	TGCAGCGTTGAAGGGGAGGCGGTCTACAATGAGCAGTTCTTC	CSVEGEAVYNEQFF
TRBV9	TRBD2	NA	TRBJ2-7	TGTGCCAGCAGCTCCTTAGCGGGAGCTCTCTACGAGCAGTACTTC	CASSSLAGALYEQYF
TRBV19	TRBD1	once	TRBJ1-6	TGTGCCAGTAGTCTTACAGGGGACTCACCCCTCCACTTT	CASSLTGDSPLHF
TRBV29-1	NA	few	TRBJ2-5	TGCAGCGCCAGAGCTGGTGGGAACTACAATGAGCAGTACTTC	CSARAGGNYNEQYF
TRBV3-1	NA	few	TRBJ2-7	TGTGCCAGCAGCCAAGATGTTCGGGAAGGCGAGCAGTACTTC	CASSQDVREGEQYF
TRBV12-5	TRBD2	NA	TRBJ2-1	TGTGCTAGTGGTAAAGTGCCCCTGACTAGCGGGACTTACAATGAGCAGTTCTTC	CASGKVPLTSGTYNEQFF
TRBV6-5	NA	once	TRBJ2-4	TGTGCCAGCAGCGACGCGTTGAACTACGAACAGTACTTC	CASSDALNYEQYF
TRBV7-2	NA	few	TRBJ2-3	TGTGCCAGCAGCTCCTTTGAGGCCGATACGCAGTATTTT	CASSSFEADTQYF
TRBV2	NA	once	TRBJ2-7	TGTGCCAGCAGTGAGGTGCAGGGGCGCCGGTACTTC	CASSEVQGRRYF
TRBV20-1	TRBD2	NA	TRBJ2-1	TGCAGTGCTAGTGCGTGGCTAGCGGGAGTCAATGAGCAGTTCTTC	CSASAWLAGVNEQFF
TRBV4-1	NA	NA	TRBJ2-7	TGCGCCAGCAGCCAAGAGCTCACTGTCTACGAGCAGTACTTC	CASSQELTVYEQYF
TRBV4-1	NA	NA	TRBJ2-7	TGCGCCAGCAGCCATACCCCAGGAGACGAGCAGTACTTC	CASSHTPGDEQYF
TRBV2	TRBD1	NA	TRBJ1-2	TGTGCCAGCAGGGCCGGGACAGGGGAAGGCTACACCTTC	CASRAGTGEGYTF
TRBV19	TRBD1	NA	TRBJ1-5	TGTGCCAGTAGTCGACGGGACAGCGATAGCAGTCAGCCCCAGCATTTT	CASSRRDSDSSQPQHF
TRBV20-1	NA	few	TRBJ2-5	TGCAGTGCTGGATGGGAGCAGTACTTC	CSAGWEQYF
TRBV19	NA	NA	TRBJ2-1	TGTGCCAGTAGTATAGAGTTCGGAGGACGGTCGCTTGAGCAGTTCTTC	CASSIEFGGRSLEQFF
TRBV7-6	TRBD1	NA	TRBJ2-5	TGTGCCAGCAGCCCCCAACAGGGGCAGAACCTGTACTTC	CASSPQQGQNLYF
TRBV7-9	NA	few	TRBJ2-3	TGTGCCAGCAGCTTAGGGACGATGGATACGCAGTATTTT	CASSLGTMDTQYF
TRBV29-1	NA	once	TRBJ1-1	TGCAGCGTTGGACGGGGGAACACTGAAGCTTTCTTT	CSVGRGNTEAFF
TRBV28	NA	NA	TRBJ2-5	TGTGCCAGCAGGGCGGTTCCCCCCAGCCAAGAGACCCAGTACTTC	CASRAVPPSQETQYF
TRBV6-5	NA	NA	TRBJ1-2	TGTGCCAGCAGTTACTCCATACATCTTCTCTATGGCTACACCTTC	CASSYSIHLLYGYTF
TRBV7-9	NA	NA	TRBJ2-7	TGTGCCAGCAGCCGGACTGGGGGGCGAAACTCCTACGAGCAGTACTTC	CASSRTGGRNSYEQYF
TRBV2	NA	few	TRBJ1-6	TGTGCCAGCAGCCACAAGAGGGATTCACCCCTCCACTTT	CASSHKRDSPLHF
TRBV6-6	NA	NA	TRBJ2-7	TGTGCCAGCAGTTACGACGTAGACGAGCAGTACTTC	CASSYDVDEQYF
TRBV4-2	NA	NA	TRBJ1-1	TGTGCCAGCAGCCAAGATAAATTATCGCTGAACACTGAAGCTTTCTTT	CASSQDKLSLNTEAFF
TRBV27	NA	NA	TRBJ2-7	TGTGCCAGCAGTTTAGCAGGACCCGACGAGCAGTACTTC	CASSLAGPDEQYF
TRBV4-1	NA	NA	TRBJ2-3	TGCGCCAGCAGCCAAGATCAGGGGCGGGTGGATACGCAGTATTTT	CASSQDQGRVDTQYF
TRBV15	NA	few	TRBJ2-7	TGTGCCACCAGCAGAGTTGGGACATCCTACGAGCAGTACTTC	CATSRVGTSYEQYF
TRBV6-6	NA	NA	TRBJ2-4	TGTGCCAGCAGTTACTCGAATACGGGGCGGGACATTCAGTACTTC	CASSYSNTGRDIQYF
TRBV7-2	NA	once	TRBJ2-1	TGTGCCAGCAGCTTAGCTGCGACTCCCCGGAGGTTCTTC	CASSLAATPRRFF
TRBV27	NA	few	TRBJ2-5	TGTGCCAGCAGTTTATCCGTCGCAGTGGGGGAAGAGACCCAGTACTTC	CASSLSVAVGEETQYF
TRBV3-1	NA	NA	TRBJ1-5	TGTGCCAGCAGCCAAGACCACGGCGGGGCTCAGCCCCAGCATTTT	CASSQDHGGAQPQHF
TRBV29-1	TRBD1	few	TRBJ2-7	TGCAGCGTCCCCCGGACAGGGGGTGGGTACGAGCAGTACTTC	CSVPRTGGGYEQYF
TRBV9	NA	few	TRBJ2-7	TGTGCCAGCAGCGCGAGTCACTACTACGAGCAGTACTTC	CASSASHYYEQYF
TRBV7-9	NA	NA	TRBJ2-3	TGTGCCAGCAGCCCCCGGATCCGACAGAGAATCACAGATACGCAGTATTTT	CASSPRIRQRITDTQYF
TRBV6-5	TRBD2	NA	TRBJ2-5	TGTGCCAGCAGTTACGGTCTAGCGGGAGGTCTCGAGACCCAGTACTTC	CASSYGLAGGLETQYF
TRBV29-1	NA	few	TRBJ2-4	TGCAGCGTCGCTAGGCTCGGGCCCAAAAACATTCAGTACTTC	CSVARLGPKNIQYF
TRBV5-1	NA	NA	TRBJ1-2	TGCGCCAGCAGCTTGGATTCTAAGAACTATGGCTACACCTTC	CASSLDSKNYGYTF
TRBV20-1	TRBD1	few	TRBJ2-3	TGCAGTGCTTCCGGGACAGGGGGTATAAGCACAGATACGCAGTATTTT	CSASGTGGISTDTQYF
TRBV10-3	TRBD2	NA	TRBJ2-5	TGTGCCACCGACGCGGGAGGCGCAGAGACCCAGTACTTC	CATDAGGAETQYF
TRBV7-2	NA	NA	TRBJ2-3	TGTGCCAGCAGCTTAGATGGGGGACGGATGGATACGCAGTATTTT	CASSLDGGRMDTQYF
TRBV9	NA	NA	TRBJ2-7	TGTGCCAGCAGCGTAGCCCAGGTATTCGTGAATGAGCAGTACTTC	CASSVAQVFVNEQYF
TRBV3-1	NA	NA	TRBJ2-1	TGTGCCAGCAGCCAAGTAGCGTGGGTCGACAATGAGCAGTTCTTC	CASSQVAWVDNEQFF
TRBV6-4	NA	NA	TRBJ2-6	TGTGCCACCTCCGACAGAGCTGGGGCCAACGTCCTGACTTTC	CATSDRAGANVLTF